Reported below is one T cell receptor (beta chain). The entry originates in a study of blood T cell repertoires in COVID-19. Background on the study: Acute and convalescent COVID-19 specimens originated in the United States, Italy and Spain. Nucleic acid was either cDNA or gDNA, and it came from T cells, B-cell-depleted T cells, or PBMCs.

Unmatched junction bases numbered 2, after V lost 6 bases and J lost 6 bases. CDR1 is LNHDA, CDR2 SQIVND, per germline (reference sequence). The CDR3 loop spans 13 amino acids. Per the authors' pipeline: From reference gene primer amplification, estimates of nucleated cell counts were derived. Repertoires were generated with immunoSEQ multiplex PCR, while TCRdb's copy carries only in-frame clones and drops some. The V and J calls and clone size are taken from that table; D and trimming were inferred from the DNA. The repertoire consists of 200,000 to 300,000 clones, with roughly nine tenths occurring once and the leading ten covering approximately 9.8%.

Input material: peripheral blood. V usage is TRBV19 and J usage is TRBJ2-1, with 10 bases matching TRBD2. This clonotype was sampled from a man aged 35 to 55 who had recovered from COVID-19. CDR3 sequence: CASRSSGSNEQFF. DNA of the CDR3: TGTGCCAGTAGATCTAGCGGGAGCAATGAGCAGTTCTTC.